These 17 T cell receptor beta chains came from one sample sequenced in a study of PD-1 blockade in classical Hodgkin lymphoma. The protocol was immunoSEQ multiplex PCR, while the TCRdb copy is restricted to in-frame clones and leaves out a portion. The top ten clones hold 16% of a sample with more than 35,000 clones, approximately 82% of them seen once. Every patient had relapsed following autologous stem cell transplantation, and cohorts differed in brentuximab vedotin exposure. Specimen: peripheral blood mononuclear cells (PBMCs), collected before the second cycle of nivolumab. These receptors came from a human donor with classical Hodgkin lymphoma.

CDR3: CASSPEVVYTDTQYF. CDR3 coding DNA: TGCGCCAGCAGCCCCGAGGTGGTATACACAGATACGCAGTATTTT. The rearrangement joins TRBV5-1 to TRBJ2-3; D not certain. Between the trimmed V and J ends, which lost 4 bases and 2 bases, there was a span of 14 bases. There are 15 residues in the CDR3. CDR1 and CDR2 from the germline V gene are SGHRS and YFSETQ.

The chain combines TRBV5-4 with TRBJ2-5; possibly TRBD2 for D (7 bases). Trimming took 5 bases from V and 9 from J, leaving 20 bases between them. Per the germline V gene, CDR1 is SGHNT and CDR2 is YYREEE (reference sequence). The CDR3 is 14 residues long. The CDR3 region has the DNA TGTGCCAGCAGGGGGGGGGACACGGCGGAGGCCCAGTACTTC. Translating gives CASRGGDTAEAQYF.

The J gene is TRBJ2-6, the V gene TRBV13; D remains unclear. Trimming pared 2 bases from V and 0 bases from J, leaving 11 bases between. The CDR3 covers 17 residues. Germline V gene sequence: CDR1 PRHDT, CDR2 FYEKMQ (reference sequence). The CDR3, as DNA: TGTGCCAGCAGCTTATTAGGACGGTACTCTGGGGCCAACGTCCTGACTTTC. This encodes CASSLLGRYSGANVLTF. Together with reference TRBV13 and TRBJ2-6, the CDR3 gives the full variable domain: AAGVIQSPRHLIKEKRETATLKCYPIPRHDTVYWYQQGPGQDPQFLISFYEKMQSDKGSIPDRFSAQQFSDYHSELNMSSLELGDSALYFCASSLLGRYSGANVLTFGAGSRLTVL.

The chain couples TRBV7-9 to TRBJ2-7; D is ambiguous. The CDR3 is 13 amino acids. Deletions cut 5 bases from V and 3 bases from J, with 11 bases between. CDR1 SEHNR and CDR2 FQNEAQ come from the germline V gene (reference sequence). The CDR3 reads CASSMRDFYEQYF. CDR3 nucleotides: TGTGCCAGCAGCATGAGAGACTTCTACGAGCAGTACTTC.

V and J are TRBV10-1 and TRBJ2-7; D is unclear. The ends were cut back, 3 bases at V and 4 bases at J, with 10 bases in the middle. Germline V lookup: CDR1 WNHNN, CDR2 SYGVQD (reference sequence). This CDR3 comprises 13 residues. The CDR3 loop reads CASSETTFYEQYF. As DNA, the CDR3 is TGCGCCAGCAGTGAAACCACTTTTTACGAGCAGTACTTC.

The chain is built from TRBV14 and TRBJ2-7, with D perhaps assigned TRBD1 or TRBD2 (5 bases each). V dropped 2 bases and J dropped 7 bases, with 9 bases sitting between them. Per germline, CDR1 SGHDN and CDR2 FVKESK. This CDR3 spans 12 amino acids. The CDR3 nucleotides are TGTGCCAGCAGCCAATCGTGGGGGGAGCAGTACTTC. Translating gives CASSQSWGEQYF.

In nucleotides, the CDR3 is TGTGCCAGCAGCTTAGCGCGAGGACAGGGGGCGGCCGGGGAGCTGTTTTTT. It encodes CASSLARGQGAAGELFF. V and J are TRBV7-9 and TRBJ2-2; 11 nucleotides line up with TRBD1. The CDR3 covers 17 residues. CDR1 is SEHNR, CDR2 FQNEAQ, per germline (reference sequence). Trimming at V came to 0 bases and at J to 6 bases, leaving 6 bases not matched to a gene.

This sequence joins TRBV4-2 and TRBJ2-3; the match to TRBD1 covers 12 bases. In germline, CDR1 is LGHNA, CDR2 YNFKEQ. V dropped 3 bases and J dropped 3; count of bases not matched to a gene: 4. This CDR3 has 16 residues. CDR3 loop: CASSQGDRGQTDTQYF. CDR3 coding DNA: TGTGCCAGCAGCCAGGGGGACAGGGGGCAGACAGATACGCAGTATTTT.

The rearrangement links TRBV4-3 to TRBJ1-1; D not resolved. There are 13 residues in the CDR3. V was pared by 3 bases and J by 9 bases, with 14 bases between. CDR1 and CDR2 (germline): LGHNA, YSLEER. CDR3 in DNA: TGCGCCAGCAGCCAGAATTGGGAGGGTAAAGCTTTCTTT. It yields the protein CASSQNWEGKAFF.

The rearrangement links TRBV5-1 to TRBJ1-2; TRBD1 matches 8 bases. Germline CDR1 SGHRS, CDR2 YFSETQ. The ends lost 5 bases at V and 5 bases at J; junction bases unmatched: 8. The CDR3 consists of 14 residues. CDR3 in DNA: TGCGCCAGCAGGCCAAACACAGGGGGGTATGGCTACACCTTC. Translation gives CASRPNTGGYGYTF.

The gene calls are TRBV19 and TRBJ1-5; 7 nucleotides agree with TRBD1. The V gene's germline CDR1 is LNHDA and CDR2 SQIVND (reference sequence). CDR3 length equals 15 residues. The J segment lost 6 bases and the V segment lost 7 bases, leaving 12 bases of the junction unmatched. CDR3 in amino acids: CASTSSTGWTQPQHF. The CDR3 DNA reads as TGTGCCAGTACCTCATCGACAGGGTGGACTCAGCCCCAGCATTTT.

The chain uses TRBV12-5 and TRBJ2-7; D possibly corresponds to TRBD1 (6 bases). CDR3 length: 11 amino acids. The V end was cut by 6 bases, the J end by 6 bases, with 9 bases between. Germline V lookup: CDR1 LGHNT, CDR2 FRNRAP. The DNA of the CDR3 is TGTGCTAGTGGAACAGGGTCCGAGCAGTACTTC. This translates into CASGTGSEQYF.

As DNA, the CDR3 is TGTGCCAGCAGCCAATGGGACAACCAAGAGACCCAGTACTTC. Its protein is CASSQWDNQETQYF. The J gene is TRBJ2-5, the V gene TRBV14; TRBD1 might be the D (6 bases). The CDR3 runs to 14 residues. With 2 bases removed from V and 0 bases from J, the gap between germline ends came to 7 bases. Germline V gene sequence: CDR1 SGHDN, CDR2 FVKESK.

This chain joins TRBV7-8 and TRBJ1-4; 9 bases map to TRBD1. CDR1 and CDR2 (germline): SGHVS, FQNEAQ. The CDR3 length is 17 residues. The junction had 9 bases not matched to a gene; V was cut back by 5 bases and J by 2 bases. The CDR3, as DNA: TGTGCCAGCAGCCCCGAAGGGACAGGGCCGACTAATGAAAAACTGTTTTTT. Translated, it gives CASSPEGTGPTNEKLFF.

This chain joins TRBV11-2 and TRBJ2-3; D is perhaps TRBD1 (5 bases). The CDR3 spans 16 residues. V was trimmed by 4 bases and J by 1 base, leaving 15 bases between them. CDR1 is SGHAT and CDR2 is FQNNGV in the germline V gene. This CDR3 is CASSSPKGMGTDTQYF. The CDR3 DNA reads TGTGCCAGCAGCTCACCCAAGGGGATGGGCACAGATACGCAGTATTTT.

This chain connects TRBV10-2 to TRBJ2-7; TRBD2 might be the D (6 bases). Trimming cost V 6 bases and J 4 bases, with 10 bases left between them. Germline V gene lookup returns CDR1 WSHSY and CDR2 SAAADI. The CDR3 is 12 amino acids. The CDR3 region is CASREGPYEQYF. As DNA, the CDR3 is TGCGCCAGCAGGGAGGGCCCATACGAGCAGTACTTC.

The CDR3 sequence: CASSELRHRGYTF. CDR3 nucleotides: TGTGCCAGCAGTGAACTTAGACACCGTGGCTACACCTTC. The rearrangement joins TRBV6-1 to TRBJ1-2, with D hard to call. The germline V and J ends were trimmed by 2 bases and 7 bases, with 11 bases remaining between them. Per germline, CDR1 MNHNS and CDR2 SASEGT. The CDR3 has 13 residues.